This record concerns one TCR beta chain sequence. Only in-frame clones appear in the TCRdb table, and some are missing; sequencing was by immunoSEQ multiplex PCR. Of 120,000 or so clones listed, approximately 84% are singletons. These data belong to a study of control samples from healthy donors and cancer patients. The V and J ends lost 0 bases and 3 bases respectively, with 7 bases between them. Germline V lookup: CDR1 SGDLS, CDR2 YYNGEE. This CDR3 contains 14 residues. Specimen: blood. The sequence was collected from a young man in good health. The chain employs TRBV9 and TRBJ2-4, with D uncertain. CDR3 bases: TGTGCCAGCAGCGTAGGGGGTGGCAAAAACATTCAGTACTTC. Translated: CASSVGGGKNIQYF. Variable domain in full (rest from reference TRBV9 and TRBJ2-4): DSGVTQTPKHLITATGQRVTLRCSPRSGDLSVYWYQQSLDQGLQFLIQYYNGEERAKGNILERFSAQQFPDLHSELNLSSLELGDSALYFCASSVGGGKNIQYFGAGTRLSVL.